Each of the 6 T cell receptor beta chains below was sequenced from the same sample in a study of T and B cells in COVID-19 patients. Multiplex PCR with BIOMED2 TRB-A/B primer pools amplified TRB rearrangements. One entry per CDR3 protein, called by TCRdb with MiXCR from the multiplex PCR reads. Of about 15,000 distinct CDR3 sequences listed, about 29% were seen once; the top ten hold 1% to 1.5%. TRB was amplified from about 250-500 ng of blood genomic DNA. The source material was blood. Receptor source: a human donor who had recovered from COVID-19.

This clonotype was counted a few times. The gene calls are TRBV10-3 and TRBJ2-7; 8 bases align to TRBD2. Per the germline V gene, CDR1 is ENHRY and CDR2 is SYGVKD. V shed 3 bases, J shed 5 bases, and the junction held 6 bases outside the gene matches. The CDR3 length is 14 residues. The CDR3 nucleotides are TGTGCCATCAGTGATGGGACTAGGTATGACGAGCAGTACTTC. Protein: CAISDGTRYDEQYF.

This clonotype appeared a few times. V gene TRBV24-1 combines with J gene TRBJ2-3; D ambiguous. CDR1 is KGHDR and CDR2 is SFDVKD in the germline V gene. The CDR3 is 13 residues long. V was shortened by 0 bases and J by 5 bases, with 5 bases between the two germline ends. The CDR3: CATSDLPGDTQYF. DNA for the CDR3: TGTGCCACCAGTGATTTGCCAGGAGATACGCAGTATTTT.

This clonotype was counted only a few times. This chain joins TRBV6-5 and TRBJ2-6; D call uncertain. The CDR3 spans 16 residues. The ends were cut back, 5 bases at V and 0 bases at J, with 11 bases in the middle. Germline CDR1 and CDR2: MNHEY and SVGAGI. The CDR3 loop reads CASSEALNSGANVLTF. CDR3 DNA: TGTGCCAGCAGTGAAGCGCTCAACTCTGGGGCCAACGTCCTGACTTTC.

CDR3 sequence: CASSREFDRGLETQYF. In DNA, the CDR3 is TGTGCCAGCAGCCGCGAATTCGACAGGGGGCTAGAGACCCAGTACTTC. The V call is TRBV11-3, the J call TRBJ2-5, with TRBD1 identical over 10 bases. Trimming took 5 bases from V and 4 from J; bases not matched to a gene: 10. In germline, CDR1 is SGHNT, CDR2 YENEEA. The CDR3 has 16 residues.

Sample share makes this clonotype medium-sized. This chain links TRBV19 with TRBJ2-7, with 8 bases aligning to TRBD2. This CDR3 has 15 amino acids. J gave up 1 base and V 3 bases, and 5 bases lay outside the gene matches. CDR1 and CDR2 (germline): LNHDA, SQIVND (reference sequence). The CDR3 loop reads CASSMAGGSSYEQYF. The CDR3 nucleotides read TGTGCCAGTAGTATGGCGGGGGGATCTTCCTACGAGCAGTACTTC.

This chain links TRBV6-5 with TRBJ1-3; possibly TRBD1 for D (5 bases). Trimming stripped 5 bases from V and 4 bases from J, with 18 bases between. Germline V gene sequence: CDR1 MNHEY, CDR2 SVGAGI. CDR3 size: 16 residues. The CDR3 DNA reads TGTGCCAGCAGTGAAGCCCCACCCGGGGGGGGAAACACCATATATTTT. It is translated as CASSEAPPGGGNTIYF.